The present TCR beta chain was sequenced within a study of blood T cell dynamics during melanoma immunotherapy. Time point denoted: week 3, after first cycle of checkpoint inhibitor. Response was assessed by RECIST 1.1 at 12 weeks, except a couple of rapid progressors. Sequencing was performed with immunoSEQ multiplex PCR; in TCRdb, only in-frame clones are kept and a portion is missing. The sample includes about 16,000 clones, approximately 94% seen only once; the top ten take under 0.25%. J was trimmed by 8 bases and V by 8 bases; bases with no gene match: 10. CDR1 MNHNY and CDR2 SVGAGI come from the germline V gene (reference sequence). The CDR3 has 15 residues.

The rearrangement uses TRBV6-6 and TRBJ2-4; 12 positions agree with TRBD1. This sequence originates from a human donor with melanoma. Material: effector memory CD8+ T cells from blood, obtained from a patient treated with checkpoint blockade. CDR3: CASVRDRGPMDIQYF. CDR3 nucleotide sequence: TGTGCCAGCGTCCGGGACAGGGGGCCGATGGACATTCAGTACTTC.